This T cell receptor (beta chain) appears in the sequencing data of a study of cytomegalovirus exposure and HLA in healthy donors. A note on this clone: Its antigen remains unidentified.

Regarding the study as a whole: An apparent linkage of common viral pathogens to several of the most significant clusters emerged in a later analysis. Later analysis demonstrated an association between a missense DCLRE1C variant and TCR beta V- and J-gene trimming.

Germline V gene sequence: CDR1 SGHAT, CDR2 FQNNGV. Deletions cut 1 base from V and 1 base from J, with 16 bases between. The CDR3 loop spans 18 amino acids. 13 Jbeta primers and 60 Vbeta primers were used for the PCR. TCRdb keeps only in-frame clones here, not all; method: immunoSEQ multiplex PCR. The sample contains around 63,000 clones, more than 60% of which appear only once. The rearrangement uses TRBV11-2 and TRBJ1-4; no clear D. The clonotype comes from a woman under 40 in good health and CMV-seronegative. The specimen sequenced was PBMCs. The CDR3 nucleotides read TGTGCCAGCAGCTTAGGCGTAGCCAGCATTTTAACTAATGAAAAACTGTTTTTT. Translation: CASSLGVASILTNEKLFF.